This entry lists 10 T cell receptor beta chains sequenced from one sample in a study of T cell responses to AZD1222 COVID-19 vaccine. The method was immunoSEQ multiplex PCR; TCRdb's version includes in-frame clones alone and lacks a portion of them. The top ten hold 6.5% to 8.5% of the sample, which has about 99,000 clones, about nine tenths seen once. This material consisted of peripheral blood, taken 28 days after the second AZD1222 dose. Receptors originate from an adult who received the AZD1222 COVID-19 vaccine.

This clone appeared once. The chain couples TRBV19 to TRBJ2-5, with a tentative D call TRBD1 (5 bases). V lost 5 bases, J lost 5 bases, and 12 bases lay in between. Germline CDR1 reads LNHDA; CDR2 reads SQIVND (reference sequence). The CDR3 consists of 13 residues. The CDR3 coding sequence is TGTGCCAGTAGTGGTGGGGCCCCGGAGACCCAGTACTTC. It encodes CASSGGAPETQYF.

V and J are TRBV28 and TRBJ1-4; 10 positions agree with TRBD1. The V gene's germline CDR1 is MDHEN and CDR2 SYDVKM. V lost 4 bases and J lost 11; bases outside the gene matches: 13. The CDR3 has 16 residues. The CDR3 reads CASSSSSGTGVSKLFF. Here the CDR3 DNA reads TGTGCCAGCAGTTCTAGTAGCGGGACAGGGGTTAGTAAACTGTTTTTT.

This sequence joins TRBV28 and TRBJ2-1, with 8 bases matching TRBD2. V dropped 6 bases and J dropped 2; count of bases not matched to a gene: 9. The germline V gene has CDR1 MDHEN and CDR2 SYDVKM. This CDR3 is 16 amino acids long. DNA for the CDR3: TGTGCCAGCAGCACACCCGGTAGCGGGACCTACAATGAGCAGTTCTTC. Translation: CASSTPGSGTYNEQFF.

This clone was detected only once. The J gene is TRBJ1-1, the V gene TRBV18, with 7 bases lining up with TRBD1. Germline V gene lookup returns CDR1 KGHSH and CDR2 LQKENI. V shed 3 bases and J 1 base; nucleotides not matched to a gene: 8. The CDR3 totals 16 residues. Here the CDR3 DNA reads TGTGCCAGCTCACCTTACAGGGGTTCCGCGAACACTGAAGCTTTCTTT. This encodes CASSPYRGSANTEAFF. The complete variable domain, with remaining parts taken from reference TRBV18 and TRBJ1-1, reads NAGVMQNPRHLVRRRGQEARLRCSPMKGHSHVYWYRQLPEEGLKFMVYLQKENIIDESGMPKERFSAEFPKEGPSILRIQQVVRGDSAAYFCASSPYRGSANTEAFFGQGTRLTVV.

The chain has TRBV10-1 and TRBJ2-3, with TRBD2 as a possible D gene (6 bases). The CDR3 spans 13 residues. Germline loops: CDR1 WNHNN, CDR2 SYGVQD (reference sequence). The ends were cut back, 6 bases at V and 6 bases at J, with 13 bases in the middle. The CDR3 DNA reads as TGCGCCAGCAGACGGGAGTTCGGCGATACGCAGTATTTT. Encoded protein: CASRREFGDTQYF.

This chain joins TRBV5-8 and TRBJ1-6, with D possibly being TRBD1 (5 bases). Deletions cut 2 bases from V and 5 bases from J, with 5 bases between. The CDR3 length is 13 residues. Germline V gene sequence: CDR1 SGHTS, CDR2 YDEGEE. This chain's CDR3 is CASSLQDNSPLHF. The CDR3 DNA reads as TGTGCCAGCAGCTTACAGGATAATTCACCCCTCCACTTT.

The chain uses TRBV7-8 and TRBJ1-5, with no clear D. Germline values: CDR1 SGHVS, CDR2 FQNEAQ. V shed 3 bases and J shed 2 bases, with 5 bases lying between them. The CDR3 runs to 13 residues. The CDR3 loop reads CASSFNRNQPQHF. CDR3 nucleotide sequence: TGTGCCAGCAGCTTTAACCGCAATCAGCCCCAGCATTTT.

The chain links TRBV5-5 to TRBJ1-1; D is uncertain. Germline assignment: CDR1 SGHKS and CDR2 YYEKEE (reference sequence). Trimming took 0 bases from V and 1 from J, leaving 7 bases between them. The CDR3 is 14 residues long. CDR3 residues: CASSLGQQNTEAFF. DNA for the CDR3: TGTGCCAGCAGCTTGGGGCAGCAGAACACTGAAGCTTTCTTT.

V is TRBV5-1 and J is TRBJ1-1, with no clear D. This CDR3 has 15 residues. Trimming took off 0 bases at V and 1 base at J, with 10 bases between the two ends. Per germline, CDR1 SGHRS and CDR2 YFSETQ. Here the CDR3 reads CASSLGAGPNTEAFF. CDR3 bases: TGCGCCAGCAGCTTGGGGGCCGGGCCGAACACTGAAGCTTTCTTT. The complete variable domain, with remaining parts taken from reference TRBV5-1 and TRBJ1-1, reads KAGVTQTPRYLIKTRGQQVTLSCSPISGHRSVSWYQQTPGQGLQFLFEYFSETQRNKGNFPGRFSGRQFSNSRSEMNVSTLELGDSALYLCASSLGAGPNTEAFFGQGTRLTVV.

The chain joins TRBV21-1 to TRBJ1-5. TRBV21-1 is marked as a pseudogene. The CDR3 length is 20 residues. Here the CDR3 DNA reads TGTGCCAGCAACCCAGACCCCCCCGGGGGCCGTTGGCAGGGGTGTCAGCCCCAGCATTTT. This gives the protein CASNPDPPGGRWQGCQPQHF.